A single sample gave rise to the 6 T cell receptor beta chains below, sequenced in a study of Ad26.COV2.S vaccination and SARS-CoV-2 variants. Measured with immunoSEQ multiplex PCR; TCRdb has only the in-frame clones, and not every one. The data contain some 45,000 clones, around 83% of them seen just once; the ten biggest clones take up around half. The sample here was peripheral blood, taken after recovery from COVID-19. The origin of the receptors is a human donor who had recovered from COVID-19.

This clone turned up a few times. V gene TRBV5-6 combines with J gene TRBJ2-2, with 9 nucleotides matching TRBD2. Losses at the gene ends were 0 bases for V and 1 base for J; bases not matched to a gene: 4. The length of the CDR3 is 17 residues. CDR1 is SGHDT and CDR2 is YYEEEE in the germline V gene. CDR3 DNA sequence: TGTGCCAGCAGCTTGGTGGCTAGCGGGATGAACACCGGGGAGCTGTTTTTT. Translated, it gives CASSLVASGMNTGELFF.

This clone appeared a few times. The gene calls are TRBV24-1 and TRBJ1-1, with D possibly TRBD1 on 6 matching bases. CDR1 is KGHDR, CDR2 SFDVKD, per germline. Trimming removed 5 bases from V and 2 bases from J, with 8 bases in between. The CDR3 loop spans 13 amino acids. This CDR3 reads CATSGGGNTEAFF. CDR3 DNA: TGTGCCACCAGTGGTGGGGGCAACACTGAAGCTTTCTTT.

The chain is built from TRBV25-1 and TRBJ2-5; TRBD1 matches at 7 bases. This CDR3 contains 17 residues. The junction had 10 bases not matched to a gene; V was cut back by 1 base and J by 2 bases. Germline V gene data show CDR1 as MGHDK and CDR2 as SYGVNS. CDR3 residues: CASSESGRGSNQETQYF. CDR3 DNA: TGTGCCAGCAGTGAATCGGGCAGGGGGTCAAATCAAGAGACCCAGTACTTC.

The CDR3 loop reads CASSVAFGTDTQYF. The DNA for the CDR3 is TGTGCCAGCAGCGTAGCTTTTGGCACAGATACGCAGTATTTT. The rearrangement links TRBV9 to TRBJ2-3; D is unclear. The V gene lost 0 bases and the J gene lost 1 base, with 6 bases spanning the gap. The CDR3 sequence is 14 residues long. Germline loops: CDR1 SGDLS, CDR2 YYNGEE.

The table lists this clone with a few counts. This chain joins TRBV9 and TRBJ2-7; the match to TRBD1 covers 9 bases. The J segment lost 2 bases and the V segment lost 3 bases, leaving 9 bases of the junction unmatched. Germline CDR1 SGDLS, CDR2 YYNGEE. This CDR3 is 16 amino acids long. The CDR3 here is CASSERWGQGPYEQYF. For the CDR3, the DNA is TGTGCCAGCAGCGAGCGATGGGGACAGGGCCCCTACGAGCAGTACTTC.

As DNA, the CDR3 is TGCAGCGTTGATAAGAGGGGAAATGAAAAACTGTTTTTT. This encodes CSVDKRGNEKLFF. The chain uses TRBV29-1 and TRBJ1-4, with a tentative D call TRBD1 (5 bases). The CDR3 runs to 13 residues. Per germline, CDR1 SQVTM and CDR2 ANQGSEA. V lost 3 bases and J 5 bases, leaving 10 bases between the germline ends.